This T cell receptor (beta chain) was identified during a study of cytomegalovirus exposure and HLA in healthy donors. Study-wide points: Later analysis revealed greater clonal expansion in HLA-associated TCR beta chains than in equally common others. The authors considered a cluster of highly shared sequence variants likely to be a sequencing artifact.

For this clone: Antigen: not known.

PCR employed 60 Vbeta and 13 Jbeta primers. Only in-frame clones appear in the TCRdb table, and some are missing; sequencing was by immunoSEQ multiplex PCR. The sample lists over 150,000 clones, approximately 80% occurring once. The sequenced material came from PBMCs. The clonotype was recovered from a woman aged 40 to 55 in good health and CMV-seropositive.

The CDR3 loop is CASSSLVNLAGGKNEQFF. CDR3 nucleotide sequence: TGTGCCAGCAGCTCCTTAGTTAATCTAGCGGGAGGTAAAAATGAGCAGTTCTTC. The chain is built from TRBV7-6 and TRBJ2-1; 11 bases are a match to TRBD2. Germline CDR1 is SGHVS and CDR2 is FNYEAQ. Trimming at V came to 4 bases and at J to 7 bases, leaving 15 bases not matched to a gene. The CDR3 is 18 amino acids.